Sequencing of this T cell receptor (beta chain) was carried out in a study of T cells after yellow fever vaccination. General observations from the study: Clones from primary vaccination mostly reappeared after the booster (about 97% CD4, approximately 86% CD8).

Germline V CDR1 and CDR2: SGHTA, FQGNSA. The CDR3 covers 13 residues. V lost 2 bases to trimming and J lost 12 bases, with 16 bases between them. 5'RACE template switching added a universal primer site and UMIs to TCR cDNA. TCRdb reprocessed the 5' RACE reads with MiXCR, giving one entry per CDR3 protein. The sample lists hundreds of thousands of distinct CDR3 sequences, less than 15% seen once, with over 12% in the top ten. A note on this clonotype: Its antigen remains unknown.

This TCR was recovered from a man aged 30-40 years who received the YFV17D yellow fever vaccine. The input for sequencing was PBMCs, taken on the day of the yellow fever booster vaccination. The V and J genes are TRBV7-2 and TRBJ2-5, with D unresolved. The CDR3 region has the DNA TGTGCCAGCAGCTTAAGCGCCACACTATCTGAGTACTTC. This codes for CASSLSATLSEYF.